This T cell receptor (beta chain) was documented in a study of T cell repertoires in cytomegalovirus infection. The wider study: From public TCR beta signatures came an indication of both CMV infection and matching HLA type. Study-level results: Across the ex vivo response, the dominant clonotypes were HLA-C-restricted CMV-specific TCR beta clonotypes.

TCRdb redid the calling of the reads with MiXCR, one entry per CDR3 protein. The sample consists of about 250,000 distinct CDR3 sequences, 12% of them appearing once. V dropped 3 bases and J dropped 3; count of bases not matched to a gene: 15. Germline V gene sequence: CDR1 SGHTA, CDR2 FQGNSA. The CDR3 length is 18 residues. In its sample, this clonotype was seen many times. What it recognizes is unknown. The sequenced sample was PBMCs. The chain is built from TRBV7-2 and TRBJ2-7, with 9 bases identical to TRBD2. The TCR originated in a human donor in good health (CMV status not recorded). Some clones in this sample may be carry-over from other donors' samples. The chain's CDR3 is CASSFLTLSGSTNYEQYF. The CDR3 DNA sequence: TGTGCCAGCAGCTTTCTAACACTTAGCGGGAGTACAAACTACGAGCAGTACTTC.